This TCR beta chain was recorded in a study of OX40 agonist ivuxolimab in advanced cancers. Study background: Mean age 60 years, range about 23 to 80; roughly 80% male.

The V segment lost 6 bases and the J segment 2 bases; nucleotides outside the gene matches: 6. Per germline, CDR1 SNHLY and CDR2 FYNNEI. The CDR3 is made up of 14 amino acids. Notes on the study in general: By week 6 at 0.1 to 3.0 mg/kg, blood CD4+ and CD8+ T cells had expanded clonally.

Exclusion applied to patients with autoimmune disease history or systemic immunosuppression. The method was immunoSEQ multiplex PCR; TCRdb's version includes in-frame clones alone and lacks a portion of them. Counted here are roughly 73,000 clones, approximately 89% occurring once; the ten biggest clones make up around 2.5%. As concerns this clone: No antigen is known for it.

Material: CD4+ or CD8+ T cells sorted from blood, obtained in a trial of the OX40 agonist ivuxolimab. This chain connects TRBV2 to TRBJ1-1; 7 bases are shared with TRBD1. The TCR was taken from an adult with an advanced solid tumor such as melanoma, head and neck, liver or kidney cancer. The CDR3 loop is CASRSGGRNTEAFF. The CDR3 nucleotides read TGTGCCAGCAGATCAGGGGGTAGAAACACTGAAGCTTTCTTT.